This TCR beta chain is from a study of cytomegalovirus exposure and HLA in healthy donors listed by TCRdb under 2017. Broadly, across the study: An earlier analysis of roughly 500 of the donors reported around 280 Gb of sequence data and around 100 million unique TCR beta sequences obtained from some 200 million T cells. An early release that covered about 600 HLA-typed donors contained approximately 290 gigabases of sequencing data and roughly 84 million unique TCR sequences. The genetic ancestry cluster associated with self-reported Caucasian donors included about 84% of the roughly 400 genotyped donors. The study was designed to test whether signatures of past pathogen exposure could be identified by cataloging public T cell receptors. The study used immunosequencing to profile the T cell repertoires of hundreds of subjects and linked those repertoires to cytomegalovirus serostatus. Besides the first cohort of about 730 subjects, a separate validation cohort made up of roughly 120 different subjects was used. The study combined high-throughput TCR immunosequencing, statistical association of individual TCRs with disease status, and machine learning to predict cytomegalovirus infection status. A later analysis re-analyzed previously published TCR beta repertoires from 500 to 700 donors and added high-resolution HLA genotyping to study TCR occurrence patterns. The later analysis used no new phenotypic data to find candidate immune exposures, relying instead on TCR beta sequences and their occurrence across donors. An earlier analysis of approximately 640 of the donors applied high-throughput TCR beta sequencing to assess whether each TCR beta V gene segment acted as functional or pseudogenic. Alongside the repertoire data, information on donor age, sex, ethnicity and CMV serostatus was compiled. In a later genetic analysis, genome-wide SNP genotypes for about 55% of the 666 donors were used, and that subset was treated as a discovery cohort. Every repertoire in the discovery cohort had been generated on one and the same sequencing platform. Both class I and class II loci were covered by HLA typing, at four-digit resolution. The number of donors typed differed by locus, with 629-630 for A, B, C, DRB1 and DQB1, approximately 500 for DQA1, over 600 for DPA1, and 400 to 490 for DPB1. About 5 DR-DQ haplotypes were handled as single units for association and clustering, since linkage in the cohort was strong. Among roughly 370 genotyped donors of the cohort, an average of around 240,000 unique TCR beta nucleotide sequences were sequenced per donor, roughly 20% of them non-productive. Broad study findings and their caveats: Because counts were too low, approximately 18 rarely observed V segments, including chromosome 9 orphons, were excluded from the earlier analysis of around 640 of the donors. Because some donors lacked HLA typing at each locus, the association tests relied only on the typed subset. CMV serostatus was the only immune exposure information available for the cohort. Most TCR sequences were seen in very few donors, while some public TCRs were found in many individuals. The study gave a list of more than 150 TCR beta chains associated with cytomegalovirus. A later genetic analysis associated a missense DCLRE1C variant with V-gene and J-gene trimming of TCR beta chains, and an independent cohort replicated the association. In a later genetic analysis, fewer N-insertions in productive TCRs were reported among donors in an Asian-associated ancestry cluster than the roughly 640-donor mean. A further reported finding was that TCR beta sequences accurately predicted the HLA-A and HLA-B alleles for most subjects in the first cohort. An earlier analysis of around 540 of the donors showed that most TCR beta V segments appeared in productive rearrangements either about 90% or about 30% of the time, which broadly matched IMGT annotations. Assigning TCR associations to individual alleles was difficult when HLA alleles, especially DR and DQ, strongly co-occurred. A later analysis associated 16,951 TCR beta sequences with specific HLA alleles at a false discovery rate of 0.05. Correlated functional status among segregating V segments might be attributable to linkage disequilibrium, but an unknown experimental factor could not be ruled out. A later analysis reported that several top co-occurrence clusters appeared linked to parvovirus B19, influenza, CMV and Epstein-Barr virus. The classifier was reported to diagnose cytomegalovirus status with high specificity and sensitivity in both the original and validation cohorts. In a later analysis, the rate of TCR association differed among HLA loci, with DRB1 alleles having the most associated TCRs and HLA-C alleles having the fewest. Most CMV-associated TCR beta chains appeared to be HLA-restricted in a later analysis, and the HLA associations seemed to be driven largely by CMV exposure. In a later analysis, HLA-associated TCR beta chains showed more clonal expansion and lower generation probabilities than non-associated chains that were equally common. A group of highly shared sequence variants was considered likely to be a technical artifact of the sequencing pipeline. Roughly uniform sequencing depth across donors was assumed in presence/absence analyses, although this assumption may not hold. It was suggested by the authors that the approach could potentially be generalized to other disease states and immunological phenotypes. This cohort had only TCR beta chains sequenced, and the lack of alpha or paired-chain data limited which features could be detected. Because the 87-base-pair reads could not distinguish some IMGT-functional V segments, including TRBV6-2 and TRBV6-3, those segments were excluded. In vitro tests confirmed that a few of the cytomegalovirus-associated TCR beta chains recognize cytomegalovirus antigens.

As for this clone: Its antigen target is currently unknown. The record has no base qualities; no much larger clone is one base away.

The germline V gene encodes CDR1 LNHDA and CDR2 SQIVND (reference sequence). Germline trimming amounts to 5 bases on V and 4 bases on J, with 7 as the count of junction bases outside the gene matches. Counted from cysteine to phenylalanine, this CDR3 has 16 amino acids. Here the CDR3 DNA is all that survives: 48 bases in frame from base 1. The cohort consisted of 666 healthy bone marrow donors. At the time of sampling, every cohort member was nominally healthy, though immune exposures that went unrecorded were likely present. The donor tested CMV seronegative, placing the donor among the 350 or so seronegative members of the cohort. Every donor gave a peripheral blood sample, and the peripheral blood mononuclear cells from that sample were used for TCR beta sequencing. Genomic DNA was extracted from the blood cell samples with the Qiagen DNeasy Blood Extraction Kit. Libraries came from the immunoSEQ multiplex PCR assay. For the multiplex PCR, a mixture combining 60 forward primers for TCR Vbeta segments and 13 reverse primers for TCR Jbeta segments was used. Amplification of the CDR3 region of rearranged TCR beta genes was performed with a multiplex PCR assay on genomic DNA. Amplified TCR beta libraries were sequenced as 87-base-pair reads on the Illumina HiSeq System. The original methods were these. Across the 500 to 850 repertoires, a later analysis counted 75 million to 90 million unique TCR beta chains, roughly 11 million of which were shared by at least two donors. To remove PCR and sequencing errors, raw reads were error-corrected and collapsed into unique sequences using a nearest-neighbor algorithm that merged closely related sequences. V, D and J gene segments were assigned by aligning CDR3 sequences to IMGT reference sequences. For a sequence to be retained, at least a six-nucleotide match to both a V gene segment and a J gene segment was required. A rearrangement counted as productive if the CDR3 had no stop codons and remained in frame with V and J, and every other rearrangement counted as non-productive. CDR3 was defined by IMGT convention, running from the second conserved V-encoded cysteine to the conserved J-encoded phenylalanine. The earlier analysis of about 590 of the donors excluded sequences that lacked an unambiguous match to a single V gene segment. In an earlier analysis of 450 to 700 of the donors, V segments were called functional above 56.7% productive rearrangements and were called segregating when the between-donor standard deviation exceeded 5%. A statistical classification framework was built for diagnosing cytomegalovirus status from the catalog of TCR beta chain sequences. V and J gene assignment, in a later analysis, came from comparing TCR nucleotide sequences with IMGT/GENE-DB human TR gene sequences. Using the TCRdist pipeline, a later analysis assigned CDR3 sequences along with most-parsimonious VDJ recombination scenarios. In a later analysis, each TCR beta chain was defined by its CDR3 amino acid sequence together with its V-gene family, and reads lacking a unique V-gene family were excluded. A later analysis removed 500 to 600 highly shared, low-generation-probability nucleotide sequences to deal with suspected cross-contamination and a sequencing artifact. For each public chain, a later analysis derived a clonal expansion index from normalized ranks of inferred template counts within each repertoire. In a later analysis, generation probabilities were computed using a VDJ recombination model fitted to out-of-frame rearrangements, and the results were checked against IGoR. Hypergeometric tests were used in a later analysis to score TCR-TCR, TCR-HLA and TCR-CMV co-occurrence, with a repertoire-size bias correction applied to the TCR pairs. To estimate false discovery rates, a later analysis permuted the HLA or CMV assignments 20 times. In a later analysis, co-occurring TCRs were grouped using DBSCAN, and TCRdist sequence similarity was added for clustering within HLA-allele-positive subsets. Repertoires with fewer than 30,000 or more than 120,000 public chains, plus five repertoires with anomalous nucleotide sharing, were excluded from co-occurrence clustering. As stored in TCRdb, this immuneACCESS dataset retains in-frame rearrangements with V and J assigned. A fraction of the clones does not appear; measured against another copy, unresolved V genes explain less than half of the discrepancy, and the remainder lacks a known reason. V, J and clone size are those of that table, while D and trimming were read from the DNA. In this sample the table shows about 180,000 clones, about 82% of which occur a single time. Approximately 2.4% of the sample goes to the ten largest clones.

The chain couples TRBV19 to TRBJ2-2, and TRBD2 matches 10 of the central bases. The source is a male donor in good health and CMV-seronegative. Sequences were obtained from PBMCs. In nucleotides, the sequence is TGTGCCAGTAGTCCCCTAGCGGGGGAAACCACCGGGGAGCTGTTTTTT. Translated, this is CASSPLAGETTGELFF.